The clone carrying this T cell receptor beta chain was counted many times. The antigen is undetermined. MiXCR was run by TCRdb on the 5' RACE reads, yielding one entry per CDR3 protein. The profile covers approximately 240,000 distinct CDR3 sequences, with 8% to 11% appearing a single time and roughly 2.5% taken by the ten largest. Trimming took off 1 base at V and 5 bases at J, with 14 bases between the two ends. The CDR3 extends over 15 amino acids. Germline-derived CDR1 and CDR2 are MNHEY and SMNVEV (reference sequence). The data were taken from a study of CD8 T cells in ankylosing spondylitis. Study results and limitations: As reported, disease-linked clones showed significant enrichment in matched ankylosing spondylitis synovial fluid. Ankylosing spondylitis blood appeared to carry a characteristic TCR beta motif of roughly eight highly homologous variants.

The chain couples TRBV27 to TRBJ1-1; D is unresolved. Sequencing was done on a sample of blood, either unsorted or a sorted T cell fraction (not recorded which). The sequence was collected from a male donor with ankylosing spondylitis or in good health (not recorded which). The CDR3 DNA follows: TGTGCCAGCAGTTTATTCCCGACACGAGGGACTGAAGCTTTCTTT. Encoded protein: CASSLFPTRGTEAFF.